The present T cell receptor beta chain was sequenced within a study of CXCR3-negative and CXCR3-positive naive CD8 T cells. Study information: Roughly 1.5 +/- 0.3 million TRB reads came from each library, giving 110 million to 150 million in total. Study findings and constraints: Diversity in memory CD8+ cells fell much lower than the comparably high levels seen in both naive subsets. TRB CDR3 hydrophobicity was greater in CXCR3-positive naive cells than in CXCR3-negative naive cells.

The CDR3 totals 14 residues. Germline V gene data show CDR1 as SGDLS and CDR2 as YYNGEE. In preparing the TRB cDNA libraries, 5' RACE with UMI labels was used. For each CDR3 protein, TCRdb gives one entry from its re-call of the 5' RACE reads, without DNA. Its table records roughly 63,000 distinct CDR3 sequences. With regard to this clonotype: Its antigen is still unknown.

Triplicates of about 280,000 cells were sorted from each CD8+ T cell subset. The CD45RO-CCR7+CD27+CD95- phenotype denoted naive CD8+ T cells. The V and J genes are TRBV9 and TRBJ1-1; TCRdb designates TRBD1, a call that cannot be tested without DNA. The sequence was obtained from a human donor in good health. Some clones in this sample may be carry-over from other donors' samples. Sequencing was done on a sample of naive CXCR3+ CD8+ T cells from blood. The subset denotes: CD45RO-CCR7+CD27+CD95- naive CD8+ T cells expressing CXCR3 (TNR3+). This CDR3 reads CASSPTGLDTEAFF.